This T cell receptor (beta chain) stems from a study of fetal regulatory T cell absence and autoimmunity. The survey-level immunoSEQ assay was used. The protocol was immunoSEQ multiplex PCR, while the TCRdb copy is restricted to in-frame clones and leaves out a portion. The table shows approximately 46,000 clones, with about four fifths occurring only once. Remarks on this clone: Antigen: not known.

Findings and caveats of the study: In IPEX syndrome, oligoclonal enrichment was read as supporting prenatal antigen-driven autoimmunity in the pancreas.

The source of this sequence is a newborn boy with IPEX syndrome. The sample comprised cord blood.

Here the CDR3 reads CASSFGLAGGNQETQYF. The CDR3 nucleotides are TGTGCCAGCAGTTTTGGACTAGCGGGAGGCAACCAAGAGACCCAGTACTTC. The chain recombines TRBV28 with TRBJ2-5, with 14 bases identical to TRBD2. This CDR3 contains 17 residues. The germline gives CDR1 MDHEN, CDR2 SYDVKM. V shed 3 bases, J shed 0 bases, and the junction held 3 bases outside the gene matches.